Each of the 17 T cell receptor beta chains below was sequenced from the same sample in a study of beta chain features in type 1 diabetes. These TCRs are of unknown antigen specificity. General study results and limits: Moderately but significantly shorter TCRB CDR3s were found in Type 1 diabetes patients in all four CD4+ subsets.

Sequenced material consisted of expressed TCRB transcripts (all of the isolated RNA was reverse transcribed). TCRdb's copy holds only in-frame clones and misses some; the assay was immunoSEQ multiplex PCR. The sample yields hundreds of thousands of clones, 13% seen once. Source material: naive CD4+ T cells from blood. The source is a young man with type 1 diabetes.

The chain links TRBV4-1 to TRBJ1-2, with a weak D call TRBD1 (5 bases). Germline values: CDR1 MGHRA, CDR2 YSYEKL. Trimming took off 0 bases at V and 5 bases at J, with 13 bases between the two ends. This CDR3 contains 15 residues. Here the CDR3 DNA reads TGCGCCAGCAGCCAAGATTCTGCAGGGTTATATGGCTACACCTTC. Its protein is CASSQDSAGLYGYTF.

The rearrangement links TRBV6-5 to TRBJ2-2; D gene unclear. Germline CDR1 reads MNHEY; CDR2 reads SVGAGI. The CDR3 covers 14 residues. V dropped 5 bases and J dropped 1 base, with 8 bases sitting between them. The CDR3 region has the DNA TGTGCCAGCAGTCCCCTCGGGAACACCGGGGAGCTGTTTTTT. Translating gives CASSPLGNTGELFF.

This clone was seen more than once but under ten times. The CDR3 nucleotides read TGCGCCACCAAACAAGGGCAGGGGCGGGATACGCAGTATTTT. This encodes CATKQGQGRDTQYF. V gene TRBV5-1 combines with J gene TRBJ2-3; D possibly corresponds to TRBD1 (6 bases). Trimming took off 9 bases at V and 6 bases at J, with 20 bases between the two ends. There are 14 residues in the CDR3. CDR1 is SGHRS and CDR2 is YFSETQ in the germline V gene.

A note on this clone: The same CDR3 can be traced to other DNA sequences in this sample. This chain joins TRBV5-1 and TRBJ1-1; D is undetermined. The CDR3 contains 13 residues. Germline CDR1 SGHRS, CDR2 YFSETQ. V shed 1 base and J shed 1 base, with 5 bases lying between them. CDR3 coding DNA: TGCGCCAGCAGCTTGTGGGGGAACACTGAAGCTTTCTTT. Encoded protein: CASSLWGNTEAFF.

This clone was detected ten times or more. The chain joins TRBV4-1 to TRBJ2-1; maybe TRBD1 (5 bases). Between the trimmed V and J ends, which lost 4 bases and 0 bases, there was a span of 7 bases. Germline CDR1 is MGHRA and CDR2 is YSYEKL. This CDR3 is 14 amino acids long. In nucleotides, the CDR3 is TGCGCCAGCAGCCTAGGACACTCCTACAATGAGCAGTTCTTC. Its translation is CASSLGHSYNEQFF.

Comment on this clone: The sample contains more than one DNA sequence encoding this CDR3. The rearrangement links TRBV19 to TRBJ2-1; D may correspond to TRBD1 or TRBD2 (6 bases each). The CDR3 consists of 12 residues. V was cut by 5 bases and J by 6 bases, with 8 bases left in between. Per germline, CDR1 LNHDA and CDR2 SQIVND (reference sequence). The CDR3 loop is CASSRGRNEQFF. The CDR3 nucleotides read TGTGCCAGTAGTCGGGGGCGCAATGAGCAGTTCTTC.

This clone has just a few counts. J is TRBJ1-2 and V is TRBV29-1; tentatively, D is TRBD1 (6 bases). The CDR3 contains 12 residues. In germline, CDR1 is SQVTM, CDR2 ANQGSEA. V dropped 7 bases and J dropped 8 bases, with 17 bases sitting between them. CDR3 sequence (DNA): TGCAGCGGAATAAGTCGTGGGGGCGGCTACACCTTC. It translates to CSGISRGGGYTF.

This clone was found a few times. Different DNA sequences within this sample yield the same CDR3. The chain couples TRBV5-1 to TRBJ2-5; D is unresolved. CDR1 and CDR2 (germline): SGHRS, YFSETQ. There are 14 residues in the CDR3. V was shortened by 0 bases and J by 0 bases, with 6 bases between the two germline ends. DNA of the CDR3: TGCGCCAGCAGCTTGGGTCCGTACCAAGAGACCCAGTACTTC. It is translated as CASSLGPYQETQYF.

The chain joins TRBV6-1 to TRBJ1-5; 7 positions agree with TRBD1. Trimming at V came to 6 bases and at J to 6 bases, leaving 5 bases not matched to a gene. CDR1 and CDR2 from the germline V gene are MNHNS and SASEGT. The CDR3 totals 13 residues. CDR3 nucleotide sequence: TGTGCCAGCAGCGGAGGGGGCTCTCAGCCCCAGCATTTT. Translated, it gives CASSGGGSQPQHF.

This clone occurred a few times. The chain couples TRBV10-2 to TRBJ2-4; 10 bases are a match to TRBD1. The CDR3 has 14 residues. The V segment lost 6 bases and the J segment 3 bases; nucleotides outside the gene matches: 2. Germline V gene lookup returns CDR1 WSHSY and CDR2 SAAADI. The CDR3 nucleotides read TGCGCCAGCAGGACAGGGGGCGTCAAAAACATTCAGTACTTC. Residues: CASRTGGVKNIQYF.

CDR3 nucleotide sequence: TGTGCCAGCTCACCCAGCGGGGGGTCACAAGAGACCCAGTACTTC. Translation gives CASSPSGGSQETQYF. The gene calls are TRBV18 and TRBJ2-5; 9 bases match TRBD2. The CDR3 has 15 amino acids. CDR1 and CDR2 from the germline V gene are KGHSH and LQKENI. Losses at the gene ends were 3 bases for V and 2 bases for J; bases not matched to a gene: 4.

In this sample, this clone turned up a few times. The chain joins TRBV19 to TRBJ1-2; D remains ambiguous. From germline, CDR1 is LNHDA and CDR2 SQIVND (reference sequence). The CDR3 has 14 amino acids. With 8 bases removed from V and 3 bases from J, the gap between germline ends came to 16 bases. DNA of the CDR3: TGTGCCAGTGAGCGTCTGACCGCCCACTATGGCTACACCTTC. This gives the protein CASERLTAHYGYTF.

This clone occurred a few times. The rearrangement uses TRBV7-2 and TRBJ1-5, with 10 bases that match TRBD1. The CDR3 runs 16 residues. The V and J ends lost 5 bases and 7 bases, in that order; junction bases with no gene match: 11. From germline, CDR1 is SGHTA and CDR2 FQGNSA. The CDR3 spells CASSLVGTGVGQPQHF. CDR3 bases: TGTGCCAGCAGCCTCGTGGGGACAGGGGTTGGGCAGCCCCAGCATTTT.

This clone was counted between two and nine times. Other DNA sequences in this sample translate to the same CDR3. The chain links TRBV5-1 to TRBJ2-7; D is undetermined. V lost 1 base and J 3 bases, leaving 8 bases between the germline ends. The CDR3 is 13 residues long. Germline V gene sequence: CDR1 SGHRS, CDR2 YFSETQ. The CDR3 DNA reads TGCGCCAGCAGCTTGAGGAGTAGCTACGAGCAGTACTTC. It codes for CASSLRSSYEQYF.

The chain carries TRBV29-1 and TRBJ2-5; possible D gene TRBD2, 6 bases. The V end lost 6 bases, the J end lost 1 base, and 9 bases lay between the germline ends. CDR3 size: 12 residues. Germline lookup yields CDR1 SQVTM and CDR2 ANQGSEA. The CDR3 DNA is TGCAGCGTCCGGGGACTCCAAGAGACCCAGTACTTC. Its translation: CSVRGLQETQYF.

The chain joins TRBV25-1 to TRBJ1-2; D is ambiguous. The CDR3 covers 12 residues. From germline, CDR1 is MGHDK and CDR2 SYGVNS. The ends were cut back, 3 bases at V and 1 base at J, with 3 bases in the middle. The CDR3 is CASSDNNYGYTF. The CDR3 DNA reads as TGTGCCAGCAGTGACAATAACTATGGCTACACCTTC.

The V and J genes are TRBV6-1 and TRBJ2-5, with 9 nucleotides matching TRBD1. The V gene end was trimmed by 7 bases and the J gene end by 5 bases; junction bases not matched to a gene: 11. CDR1 and CDR2 (germline): MNHNS, SASEGT. The CDR3 totals 15 residues. CDR3: CASTGDRGYGETQYF. In nucleotides, the CDR3 is TGTGCCAGCACGGGCGACAGGGGGTATGGGGAGACCCAGTACTTC.